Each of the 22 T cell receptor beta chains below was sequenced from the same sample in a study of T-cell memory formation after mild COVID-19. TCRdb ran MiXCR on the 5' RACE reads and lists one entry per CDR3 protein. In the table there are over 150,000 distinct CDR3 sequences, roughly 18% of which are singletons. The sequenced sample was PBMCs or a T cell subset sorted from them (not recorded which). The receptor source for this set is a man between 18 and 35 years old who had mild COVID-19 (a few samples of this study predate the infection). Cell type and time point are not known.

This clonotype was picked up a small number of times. CDR3 amino acids: CASSPTDTGELFF. In nucleotides, the CDR3 is TGTGCCAGCAGTCCGACCGACACCGGGGAGCTGTTTTTT. The chain recombines TRBV6-2 or TRBV6-3 with TRBJ2-2, with D uncertain. Germline CDR1 is MNHEY and CDR2 is SVGEGT. The germline V and J ends were trimmed by 5 bases and 3 bases, with 7 bases remaining between them. The CDR3 extends over 13 amino acids.

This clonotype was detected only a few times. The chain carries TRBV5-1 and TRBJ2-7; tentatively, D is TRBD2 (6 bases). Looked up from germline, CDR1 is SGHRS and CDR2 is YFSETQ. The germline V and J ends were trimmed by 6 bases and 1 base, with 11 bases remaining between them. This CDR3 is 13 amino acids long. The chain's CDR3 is CASTRDSSYEQYF. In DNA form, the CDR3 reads TGCGCCAGCACCCGGGACTCTTCCTACGAGCAGTACTTC.

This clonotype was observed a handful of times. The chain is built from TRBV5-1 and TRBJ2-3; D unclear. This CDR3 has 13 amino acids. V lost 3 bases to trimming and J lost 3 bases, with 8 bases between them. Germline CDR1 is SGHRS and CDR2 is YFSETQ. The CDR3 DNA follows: TGCGCCAGCAGCTCCTACAGAACAGATACGCAGTATTTT. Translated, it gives CASSSYRTDTQYF.

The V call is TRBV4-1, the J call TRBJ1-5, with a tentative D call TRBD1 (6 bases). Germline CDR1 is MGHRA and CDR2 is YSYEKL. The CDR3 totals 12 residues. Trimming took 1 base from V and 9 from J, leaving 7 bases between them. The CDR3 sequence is CASSQVGGPQHF. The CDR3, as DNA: TGCGCCAGCAGCCAAGTAGGGGGGCCCCAGCATTTT.

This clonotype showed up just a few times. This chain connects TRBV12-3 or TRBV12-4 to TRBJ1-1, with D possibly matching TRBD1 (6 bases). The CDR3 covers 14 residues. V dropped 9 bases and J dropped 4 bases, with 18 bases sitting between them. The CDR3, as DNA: TGTGCCAGTCTTCTGGGGGCTCGGGGCACTGAAGCTTTCTTT. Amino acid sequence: CASLLGARGTEAFF.

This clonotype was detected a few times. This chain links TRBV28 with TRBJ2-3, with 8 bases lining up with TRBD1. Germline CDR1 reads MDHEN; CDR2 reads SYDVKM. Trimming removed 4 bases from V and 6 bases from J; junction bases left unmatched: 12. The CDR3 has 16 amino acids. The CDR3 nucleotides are TGTGCCAGCAGTTCGCCACAGGGGGTTGGATTTGATACGCAGTATTTT. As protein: CASSSPQGVGFDTQYF.

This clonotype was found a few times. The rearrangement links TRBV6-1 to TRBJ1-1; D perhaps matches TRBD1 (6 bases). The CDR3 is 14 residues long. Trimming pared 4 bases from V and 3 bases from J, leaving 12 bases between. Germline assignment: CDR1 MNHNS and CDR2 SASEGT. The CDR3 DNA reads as TGTGCCAGCAGTGCGAGACAGGCCGACACTGAAGCTTTCTTT. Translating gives CASSARQADTEAFF.

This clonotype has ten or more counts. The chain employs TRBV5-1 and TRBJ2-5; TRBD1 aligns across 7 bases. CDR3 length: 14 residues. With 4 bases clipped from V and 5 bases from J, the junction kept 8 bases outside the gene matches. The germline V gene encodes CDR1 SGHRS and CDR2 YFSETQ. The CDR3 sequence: CASSILGGRETQYF. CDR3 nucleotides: TGCGCCAGCAGCATTCTAGGGGGCAGGGAGACCCAGTACTTC.

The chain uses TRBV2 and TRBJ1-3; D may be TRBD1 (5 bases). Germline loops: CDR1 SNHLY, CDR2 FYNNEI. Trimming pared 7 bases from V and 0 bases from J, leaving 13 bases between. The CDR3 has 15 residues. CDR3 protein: CASTPGPISGNTIYF. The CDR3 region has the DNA TGTGCCAGCACCCCGGGACCGATCTCTGGAAACACCATATATTTT.

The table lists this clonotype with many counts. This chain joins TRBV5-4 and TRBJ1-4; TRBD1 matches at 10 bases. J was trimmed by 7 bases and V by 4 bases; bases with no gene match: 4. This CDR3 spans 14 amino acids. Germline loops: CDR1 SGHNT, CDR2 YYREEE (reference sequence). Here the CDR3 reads CASSRQGATEKLFF. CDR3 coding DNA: TGTGCCAGCAGCAGACAGGGGGCGACTGAAAAACTGTTTTTT. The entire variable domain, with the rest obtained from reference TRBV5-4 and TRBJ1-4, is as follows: ETGVTQSPTHLIKTRGQQVTLRCSSQSGHNTVSWYQQALGQGPQFIFQYYREEENGRGNFPPRFSGLQFPNYSSELNVNALELDDSALYLCASSRQGATEKLFFGSGTQLSVL.

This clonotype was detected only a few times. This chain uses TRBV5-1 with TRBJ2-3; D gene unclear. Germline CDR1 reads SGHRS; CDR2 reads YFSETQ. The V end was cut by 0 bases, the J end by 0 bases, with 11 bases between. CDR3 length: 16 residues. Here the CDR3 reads CASSLVGDPSTDTQYF. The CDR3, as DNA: TGCGCCAGCAGCTTGGTAGGAGATCCTAGCACAGATACGCAGTATTTT. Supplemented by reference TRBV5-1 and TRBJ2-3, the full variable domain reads KAGVTQTPRYLIKTRGQQVTLSCSPISGHRSVSWYQQTPGQGLQFLFEYFSETQRNKGNFPGRFSGRQFSNSRSEMNVSTLELGDSALYLCASSLVGDPSTDTQYFGPGTRLTVL.

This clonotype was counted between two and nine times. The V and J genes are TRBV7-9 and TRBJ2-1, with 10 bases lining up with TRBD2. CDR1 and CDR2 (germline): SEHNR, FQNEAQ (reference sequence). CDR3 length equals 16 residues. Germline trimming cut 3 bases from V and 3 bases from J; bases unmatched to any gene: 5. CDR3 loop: CASSLGLAINYNEQFF. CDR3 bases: TGTGCCAGCAGCTTGGGACTAGCGATCAACTACAATGAGCAGTTCTTC.

In DNA, the CDR3 is TGTGCCAGCAGCGTAGAACAGGGGGATACGCAGTATTTT. Its protein is CASSVEQGDTQYF. V and J are TRBV9 and TRBJ2-3; TRBD1 matches at 7 bases. The CDR3 contains 13 residues. The germline V gene has CDR1 SGDLS and CDR2 YYNGEE. V was pared by 0 bases and J by 6 bases, with 1 base of the junction left unmatched.

CDR3 region: CASSLGQGARNEQFF. The CDR3, as DNA: TGTGCCAGCAGCTTGGGGCAGGGGGCGAGGAATGAGCAGTTCTTC. The chain links TRBV7-9 to TRBJ2-1; 8 nucleotides align to TRBD1. The V gene end was trimmed by 3 bases and the J gene end by 7 bases; junction bases not matched to a gene: 8. From germline, CDR1 is SEHNR and CDR2 FQNEAQ (reference sequence). The CDR3 runs 15 residues.

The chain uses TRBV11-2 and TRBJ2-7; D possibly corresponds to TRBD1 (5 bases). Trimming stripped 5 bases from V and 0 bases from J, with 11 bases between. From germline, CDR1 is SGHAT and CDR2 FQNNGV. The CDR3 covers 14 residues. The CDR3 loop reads CASSPQQGSYEQYV. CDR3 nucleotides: TGTGCCAGCAGCCCCCAGCAGGGCTCCTACGAGCAGTACGTC.

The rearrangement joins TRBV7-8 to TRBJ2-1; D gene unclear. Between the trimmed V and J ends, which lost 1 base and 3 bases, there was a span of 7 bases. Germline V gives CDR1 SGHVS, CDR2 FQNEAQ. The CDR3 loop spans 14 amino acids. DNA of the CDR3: TGTGCCAGCAGCTTAGAGGCCCTCTACAATGAGCAGTTCTTC. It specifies CASSLEALYNEQFF.

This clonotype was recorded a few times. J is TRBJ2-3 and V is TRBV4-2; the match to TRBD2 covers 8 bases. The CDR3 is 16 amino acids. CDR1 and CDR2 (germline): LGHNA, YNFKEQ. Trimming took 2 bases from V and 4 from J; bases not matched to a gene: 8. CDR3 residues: CASSQSPGTRPDTQYF. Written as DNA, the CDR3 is TGTGCCAGCAGCCAATCCCCCGGGACTAGACCAGATACGCAGTATTTT.

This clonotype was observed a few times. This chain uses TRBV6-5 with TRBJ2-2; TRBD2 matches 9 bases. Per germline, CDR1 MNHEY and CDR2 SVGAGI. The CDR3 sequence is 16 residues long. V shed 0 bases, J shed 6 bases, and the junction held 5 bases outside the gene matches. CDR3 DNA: TGTGCCAGCAGTTACTCGATTAGCGGGGGTTCCGGGGAGCTGTTTTTT. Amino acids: CASSYSISGGSGELFF.

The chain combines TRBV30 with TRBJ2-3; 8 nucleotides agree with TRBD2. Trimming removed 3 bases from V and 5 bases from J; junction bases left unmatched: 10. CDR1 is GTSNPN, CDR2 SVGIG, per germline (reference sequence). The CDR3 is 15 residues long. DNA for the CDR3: TGTGCCTGGAGCCTCGGGGGGGTTCTAGGAGATACGCAGTATTTT. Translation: CAWSLGGVLGDTQYF.

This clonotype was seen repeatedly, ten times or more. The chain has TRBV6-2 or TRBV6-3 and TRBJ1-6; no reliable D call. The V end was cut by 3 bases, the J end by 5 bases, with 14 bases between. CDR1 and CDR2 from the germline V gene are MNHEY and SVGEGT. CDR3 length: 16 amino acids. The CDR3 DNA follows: TGTGCCAGCAGTTATCGGAGACCTGGGAATAATTCACCCCTCCACTTT. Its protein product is CASSYRRPGNNSPLHF.

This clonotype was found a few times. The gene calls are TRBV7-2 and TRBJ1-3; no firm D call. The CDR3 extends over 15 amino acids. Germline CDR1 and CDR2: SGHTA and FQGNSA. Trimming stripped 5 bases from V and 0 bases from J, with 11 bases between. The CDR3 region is CASSPGRSSGNTIYF. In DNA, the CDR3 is TGTGCCAGCAGCCCAGGTCGGAGCTCTGGAAACACCATATATTTT.

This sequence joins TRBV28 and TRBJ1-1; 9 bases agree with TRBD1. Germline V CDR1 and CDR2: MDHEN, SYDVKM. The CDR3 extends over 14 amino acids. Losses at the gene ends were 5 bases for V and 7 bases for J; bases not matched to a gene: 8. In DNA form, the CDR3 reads TGTGCCAGCAGTAGTCCCGGGACAGGGTTTGAAGCTTTCTTT. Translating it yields CASSSPGTGFEAFF.